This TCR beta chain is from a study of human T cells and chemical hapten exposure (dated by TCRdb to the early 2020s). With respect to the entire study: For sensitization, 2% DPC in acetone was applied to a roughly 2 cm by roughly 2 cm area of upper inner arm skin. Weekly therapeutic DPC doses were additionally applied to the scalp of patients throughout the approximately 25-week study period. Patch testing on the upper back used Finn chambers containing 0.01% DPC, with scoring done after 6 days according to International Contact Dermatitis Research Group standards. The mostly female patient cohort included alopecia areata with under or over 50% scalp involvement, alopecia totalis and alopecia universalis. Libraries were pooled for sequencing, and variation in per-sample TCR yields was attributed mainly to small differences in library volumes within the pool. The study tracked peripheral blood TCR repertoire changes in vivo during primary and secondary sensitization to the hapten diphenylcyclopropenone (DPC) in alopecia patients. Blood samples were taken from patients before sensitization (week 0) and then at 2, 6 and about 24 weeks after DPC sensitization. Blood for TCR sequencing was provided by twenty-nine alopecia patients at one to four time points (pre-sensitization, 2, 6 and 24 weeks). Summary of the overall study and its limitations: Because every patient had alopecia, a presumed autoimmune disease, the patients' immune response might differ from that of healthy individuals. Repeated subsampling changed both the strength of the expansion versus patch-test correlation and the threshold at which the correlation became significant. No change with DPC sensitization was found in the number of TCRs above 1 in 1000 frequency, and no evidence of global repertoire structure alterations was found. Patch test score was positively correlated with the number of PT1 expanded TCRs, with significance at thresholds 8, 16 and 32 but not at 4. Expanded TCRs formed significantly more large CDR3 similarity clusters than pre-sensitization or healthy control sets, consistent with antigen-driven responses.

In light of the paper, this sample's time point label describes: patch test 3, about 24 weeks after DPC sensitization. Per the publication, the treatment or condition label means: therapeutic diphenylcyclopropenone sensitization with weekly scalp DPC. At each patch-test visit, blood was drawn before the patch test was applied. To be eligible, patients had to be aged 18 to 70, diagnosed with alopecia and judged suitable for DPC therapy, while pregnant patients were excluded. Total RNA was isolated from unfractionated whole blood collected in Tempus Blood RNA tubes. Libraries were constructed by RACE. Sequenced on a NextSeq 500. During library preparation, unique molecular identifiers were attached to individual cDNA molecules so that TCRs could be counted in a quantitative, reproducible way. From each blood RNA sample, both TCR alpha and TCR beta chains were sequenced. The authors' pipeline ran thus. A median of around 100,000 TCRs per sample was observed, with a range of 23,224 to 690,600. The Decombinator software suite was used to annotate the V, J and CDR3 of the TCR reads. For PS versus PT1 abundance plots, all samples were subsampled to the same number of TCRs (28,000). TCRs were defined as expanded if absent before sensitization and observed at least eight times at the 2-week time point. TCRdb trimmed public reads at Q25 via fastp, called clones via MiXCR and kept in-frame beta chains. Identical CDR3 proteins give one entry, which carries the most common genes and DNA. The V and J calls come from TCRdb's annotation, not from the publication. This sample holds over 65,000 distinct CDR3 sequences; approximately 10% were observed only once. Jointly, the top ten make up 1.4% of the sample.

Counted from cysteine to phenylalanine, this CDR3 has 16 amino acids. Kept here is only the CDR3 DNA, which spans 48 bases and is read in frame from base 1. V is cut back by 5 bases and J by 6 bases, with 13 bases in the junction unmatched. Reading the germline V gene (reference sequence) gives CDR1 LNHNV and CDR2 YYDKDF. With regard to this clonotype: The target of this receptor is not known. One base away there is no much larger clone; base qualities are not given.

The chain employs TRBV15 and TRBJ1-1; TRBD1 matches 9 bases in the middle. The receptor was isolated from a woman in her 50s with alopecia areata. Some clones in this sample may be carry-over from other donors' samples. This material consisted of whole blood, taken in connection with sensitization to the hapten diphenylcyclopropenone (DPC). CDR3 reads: CATSAPGQGRRAEAFF. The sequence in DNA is TGTGCCACCAGCGCGCCGGGACAGGGTCGAAGAGCTGAAGCTTTCTTT.